The 21 T cell receptor beta chains below come from one sample, sequenced in a study of CD8 T cells in ankylosing spondylitis. TCRdb ran MiXCR on the 5' RACE reads and lists one entry per CDR3 protein. The table shows roughly 150,000 distinct CDR3 sequences, with around 32% occurring only once. The sample taken for sequencing was synovial fluid, either unsorted or a sorted T cell fraction (not recorded which). The source is a male donor with ankylosing spondylitis.

In its sample, this clonotype was seen many times. The chain joins TRBV4-1 to TRBJ2-1, with TRBD1 as a possible D gene (5 bases). The length of the CDR3 is 15 residues. Trimming cost V 1 base and J 2 bases, with 9 bases left between them. Per the germline V gene, CDR1 is MGHRA and CDR2 is YSYEKL. The CDR3 sequence is CASSQGAGTYNEQFF. The CDR3, as DNA: TGCGCCAGCAGCCAAGGGGCAGGGACCTACAATGAGCAGTTCTTC.

This clonotype appeared many times. CDR3 sequence: CASRDTGELFF. The CDR3 coding sequence is TGCGCCTCGAGGGACACCGGGGAGCTGTTTTTT. The genes are TRBV10-2 and TRBJ2-2; the D gene is possibly TRBD2 (5 bases). The germline gives CDR1 WSHSY, CDR2 SAAADI. Trimming took 11 bases from V and 3 from J, leaving 7 bases between them. This CDR3 comprises 11 residues.

The J gene is TRBJ2-5, the V gene TRBV18; D may be TRBD2 (5 bases). The CDR3 loop spans 13 amino acids. The V end was cut by 3 bases, the J end by 4 bases, with 9 bases between. Germline V gives CDR1 KGHSH, CDR2 LQKENI. CDR3 sequence (DNA): TGTGCCAGCTCACCTCCTAGCACAGAGACCCAGTACTTC. This codes for CASSPPSTETQYF.

This clonotype was seen only a few times. The rearrangement links TRBV7-9 to TRBJ1-2; TRBD1 agrees at 7 bases. The V segment lost 6 bases and the J segment 0 bases; nucleotides outside the gene matches: 7. The germline V gene has CDR1 SEHNR and CDR2 FQNEAQ (reference sequence). The CDR3 sequence is 15 residues long. CDR3 in DNA: TGTGCCAGCAGACCCACAGGGGTCACTAACTATGGCTACACCTTC. This translates into CASRPTGVTNYGYTF.

This rearrangement joins TRBV5-1 to TRBJ2-5, with 7 bases matching TRBD1. Germline-derived CDR1 and CDR2 are SGHRS and YFSETQ. This CDR3 is built from 14 residues. Unmatched junction bases numbered 11, after V lost 7 bases and J lost 5 bases. The CDR3 here is CASGPRGPWETQYF. The CDR3 DNA is TGCGCCAGCGGGCCAAGGGGGCCGTGGGAGACCCAGTACTTC.

The chain employs TRBV29-1 and TRBJ2-1; the D gene is possibly TRBD1 (5 bases). Trimming shortened V by 4 bases and J by 6 bases, and 13 bases separated the two germline ends. CDR3 length: 13 amino acids. Looked up from germline, CDR1 is SQVTM and CDR2 is ANQGSEA. The CDR3 spells CSVVRVLINEQFF. The CDR3 bases are TGCAGCGTTGTCAGGGTTCTAATCAATGAGCAGTTCTTC.

This clonotype was counted between two and nine times. The V call is TRBV4-1, the J call TRBJ1-5; D uncertain. This CDR3 has 17 amino acids. V dropped 3 bases and J dropped 0 bases, with 15 bases sitting between them. Germline CDR1 reads MGHRA; CDR2 reads YSYEKL. In DNA form, the CDR3 reads TGCGCCAGCAGCCAGACGGCAGTCTCAGGTAGCAATCAGCCCCAGCATTTT. Translating it yields CASSQTAVSGSNQPQHF.

This clonotype has only a few counts. V is TRBV12-3 or TRBV12-4 and J is TRBJ1-2; D gene ambiguous. The CDR3 has 12 amino acids. V was pared by 5 bases and J by 4 bases, with 8 bases between. The CDR3 loop is CASSPEGYGYTF. CDR3 DNA: TGTGCCAGCAGTCCCGAGGGCTATGGCTACACCTTC.

Details on this clonotype: Because the CDR3 is missing its conserved closing phenylalanine or tryptophan, this is likely a read error. This rearrangement joins TRBV7-9 to TRBJ1-1; D gene unclear. With 0 bases removed from V and 7 bases from J, the gap between germline ends came to 3 bases. The CDR3 sequence is 11 residues long. The germline CDR1 and CDR2 sequences are SEHNR and FQNEAQ (reference sequence). The CDR3 spells CASSLASEAFS. CDR3 sequence (DNA): TGTGCCAGCAGCTTAGCCAGTGAAGCTTTCTCT.

The rearrangement links TRBV28 to TRBJ2-1, with TRBD2 identical over 8 bases. The CDR3 is made up of 14 amino acids. J gave up 6 bases and V 5 bases, and 6 bases lay outside the gene matches. Germline CDR1 reads MDHEN; CDR2 reads SYDVKM. DNA of the CDR3: TGTGCCAGCAGTCCTCCTAGCGGGCTCAATGAGCAGTTCTTC. Translated, it gives CASSPPSGLNEQFF.

The rearrangement uses TRBV4-1 and TRBJ1-2, with 7 bases matching TRBD1. Germline CDR1 reads MGHRA; CDR2 reads YSYEKL. V trimming: 1 base; J trimming: 7 bases; junction bases outside the gene matches: 12. The CDR3 sequence is 16 residues long. The DNA of the CDR3 is TGCGCCAGCAGCCAAGTTACAGGGGCGGTAAGAGTTGGCTACACCTTC. Translating gives CASSQVTGAVRVGYTF.

This clonotype was seen only a few times. CDR3 coding DNA: TGCGCCAGCAGCCAAGATACGGCTAATCAGGACAATGAGCAGTTCTTC. Translated: CASSQDTANQDNEQFF. The chain is built from TRBV4-3 and TRBJ2-1; D gene unclear. Germline V lookup: CDR1 LGHNA, CDR2 YSLEER. Between the trimmed V and J ends, which lost 0 bases and 5 bases, there was a span of 14 bases. The CDR3 covers 16 residues.

The chain employs TRBV15 and TRBJ1-2; D ambiguous. Germline CDR1 LNHNV, CDR2 YYDKDF (reference sequence). The CDR3 spans 15 residues. V was shortened by 5 bases and J by 3 bases, with 16 bases between the two germline ends. The CDR3 bases are TGTGCCACCAGCGGCCTTTTGCGACAAGACTATGGCTACACCTTC. It translates to CATSGLLRQDYGYTF.

V is TRBV12-3 or TRBV12-4 and J is TRBJ2-3; tentatively, D is TRBD2 (5 bases). The CDR3 loop spans 14 amino acids. V lost 1 base to trimming and J lost 2 bases, with 7 bases between them. The DNA of the CDR3 is TGTGCCAGCAGTTTAGGAGCGGACACAGATACGCAGTATTTT. It yields the protein CASSLGADTDTQYF.

The chain links TRBV10-3 to TRBJ2-1; perhaps TRBD1 as D (5 bases). Trimming removed 0 bases at V and 9 bases at J, with 15 bases between. CDR1 and CDR2 from the germline V gene are ENHRY and SYGVKD. CDR3 length: 15 residues. The CDR3 sequence is CAISESNRGGTEQFF. The CDR3 DNA reads as TGTGCCATCAGTGAGTCGAATAGGGGTGGTACTGAGCAGTTCTTC.

This chain joins TRBV28 and TRBJ1-1; 8 nucleotides agree with TRBD1. CDR3 size: 18 residues. Germline lookup yields CDR1 MDHEN and CDR2 SYDVKM. With 8 bases clipped from V and 3 bases from J, the junction kept 20 bases outside the gene matches. In nucleotides, the CDR3 is TGTGCCAGCCGACTGGCTACAGGGGGGCCCCTTGAGTACACTGAAGCTTTCTTT. This translates into CASRLATGGPLEYTEAFF.

Only a few counts were recorded for this clonotype. This rearrangement joins TRBV5-1 to TRBJ1-4, with a weak D call TRBD1 (6 bases). The CDR3 has 14 residues. Germline lookup yields CDR1 SGHRS and CDR2 YFSETQ. The V gene lost 4 bases and the J gene lost 7 bases, with 14 bases spanning the gap. The CDR3: CASSEQGGGEKLFF. The CDR3 DNA is TGCGCCAGCAGCGAACAGGGAGGGGGTGAAAAACTGTTTTTT. Using reference TRBV5-1 and TRBJ1-4 for the parts outside the CDR3, the full variable domain is KAGVTQTPRYLIKTRGQQVTLSCSPISGHRSVSWYQQTPGQGLQFLFEYFSETQRNKGNFPGRFSGRQFSNSRSEMNVSTLELGDSALYLCASSEQGGGEKLFFGSGTQLSVL.

This clonotype occurred a few times. The chain links TRBV12-3 or TRBV12-4 to TRBJ2-7; the match to TRBD1 covers 9 bases. Trimming removed 9 bases from V and 4 bases from J; junction bases left unmatched: 10. The CDR3 runs to 14 residues. CDR3 residues: CASTQTGGSYEQYF. The CDR3 DNA sequence: TGTGCCAGTACTCAAACAGGGGGCTCATACGAGCAGTACTTC.

This clonotype was picked up many times. The chain couples TRBV18 to TRBJ2-6; weak D call: TRBD1 (6 bases). The CDR3 is made up of 15 amino acids. Trimming stripped 8 bases from V and 0 bases from J, with 11 bases between. CDR1 is KGHSH, CDR2 LQKENI, per germline. The CDR3 DNA follows: TGTGCCAGCACGACAGGCCTCTCTGGGGCCAACGTCCTGACTTTC. This codes for CASTTGLSGANVLTF.

The rearrangement links TRBV19 to TRBJ2-1; 12 bases map to TRBD2. The germline V gene has CDR1 LNHDA and CDR2 SQIVND (reference sequence). The CDR3 covers 16 residues. The J segment lost 4 bases and the V segment lost 4 bases, leaving 5 bases of the junction unmatched. This CDR3 reads CASSTILAGGYNEQFF. CDR3 DNA sequence: TGTGCCAGTAGTACAATACTAGCGGGGGGATACAATGAGCAGTTCTTC.

A single count supports this clonotype. The genes are TRBV6-1 and TRBJ2-1; TRBD1 aligns across 12 bases. The CDR3 loop spans 16 amino acids. CDR1 and CDR2 from the germline V gene are MNHNS and SASEGT. V lost 4 bases and J lost 6; bases outside the gene matches: 7. CDR3 in amino acids: CASSVRGDRGPNEQFF. The CDR3 nucleotides are TGTGCCAGCAGTGTCCGCGGGGACAGGGGGCCCAATGAGCAGTTCTTC.